The sequence of this T cell receptor beta chain was determined in a study of blood T cell repertoires in COVID-19. Study-wide context: PBMCs, B-cell-depleted T cells, or T cells provided the cDNA or gDNA that made up the material.

Trimming shortened V by 3 bases and J by 6 bases, and 17 bases separated the two germline ends. This CDR3 has 15 amino acids. Looked up from germline, CDR1 is SEHNR and CDR2 is FQNEAQ (reference sequence). Donors of Cohort 3 who recovered were those that had two negative PCRs, clearance, or symptom resolution. Sequencing was performed with immunoSEQ multiplex PCR; in TCRdb, only in-frame clones are kept and a portion is missing. Of some 510,000 clones listed, 88% are singletons. J is TRBJ1-2 and V is TRBV7-9; D remains ambiguous. This clonotype was obtained from a woman aged 40 to 50 who had recovered from COVID-19. Input material: PBMCs or T cells enriched from blood (not recorded which). CDR3 nucleotide sequence: TGTGCCAGCAGCTTTCGTGACCATGGGCTTCATGGCTACACCTTC. Translation gives CASSFRDHGLHGYTF. Supplemented by reference TRBV7-9 and TRBJ1-2, the full variable domain reads DTGVSQNPRHKITKRGQNVTFRCDPISEHNRLYWYRQTLGQGPEFLTYFQNEAQLEKSRLLSDRFSAERPKGSFSTLEIQRTEQGDSAMYLCASSFRDHGLHGYTFGSGTRLTVV.